The 8 T cell receptor beta chains below were found in one sample sequenced in a study of response to subunit inactivated influenza vaccine. MiXCR was run by TCRdb on the RT-PCR reads, yielding one entry per CDR3 protein. Found here are around 180,000 distinct CDR3 sequences, about 9% of them singletons; the top ten hold 11%. The source was non-naive T cells sorted from PBMCs, collected on the day of vaccination. These receptors were taken from a man aged 45 to 65 who received an inactivated influenza vaccine.

The CDR3: CASSQNLVETQYF. The CDR3 nucleotides are TGCGCCAGCAGCCAAAACTTAGTGGAGACCCAGTACTTC. This chain links TRBV4-3 with TRBJ2-5; D remains ambiguous. The CDR3 runs 13 residues. Germline V lookup: CDR1 LGHNA, CDR2 YSLEER. The V gene lost 2 bases and the J gene lost 5 bases, with 9 bases spanning the gap.

This clonotype was observed a few times. The chain's CDR3 is CASSFATNEKLFF. The CDR3 nucleotides are TGCGCCAGCAGCTTTGCAACTAATGAAAAACTGTTTTTT. The chain uses TRBV5-1 and TRBJ1-4; D gene uncertain. Trimming took 2 bases from V and 0 from J, leaving 2 bases between them. The CDR3 consists of 13 residues. Germline V lookup: CDR1 SGHRS, CDR2 YFSETQ.

This clonotype has more than one count but fewer than ten. J is TRBJ2-3 and V is TRBV6-2 or TRBV6-3, with 9 bases aligning to TRBD2. The germline gives CDR1 MNHEY, CDR2 SVGEGT. The CDR3 sequence is 15 residues long. V lost 6 bases and J lost 3; bases outside the gene matches: 7. The CDR3 here is CASRVAGVVTDTQYF. CDR3 DNA sequence: TGTGCCAGCAGGGTAGCGGGAGTGGTTACAGATACGCAGTATTTT.

In its sample, this clonotype was seen many times. The rearrangement joins TRBV6-2 or TRBV6-3 to TRBJ2-3; D ambiguous. Trimming took 10 bases from V and 1 from J, leaving 9 bases between them. From germline, CDR1 is MNHEY and CDR2 SVGEGT. This CDR3 has 12 residues. Here the CDR3 reads CATSPRTDTQYF. In DNA, the CDR3 is TGTGCCACTTCCCCCCGCACAGATACGCAGTATTTT.

This clonotype was detected many times. The CDR3 loop is CASSLVPPNEQFF. The CDR3 DNA reads TGTGCCAGCAGTTTAGTGCCTCCGAATGAGCAGTTCTTC. The rearrangement joins TRBV12-3 or TRBV12-4 to TRBJ2-1; D is undetermined. The CDR3 has 13 amino acids. Trimming took off 1 base at V and 7 bases at J, with 8 bases between the two ends.

This clonotype was found many times. V gene TRBV6-2 or TRBV6-3 combines with J gene TRBJ1-1, with 8 positions matching TRBD1. There are 19 residues in the CDR3. Germline lookup yields CDR1 MNHEY and CDR2 SVGEGT. The ends lost 6 bases at V and 1 base at J; junction bases unmatched: 19. Here the CDR3 DNA reads TGTGCCAGCAGGCCCAACCGATTTTGGACAGGGCCAGGGAACACTGAAGCTTTCTTT. Translating it yields CASRPNRFWTGPGNTEAFF.

This clonotype was recorded a few times. This chain uses TRBV7-2 with TRBJ2-3, with 9 positions matching TRBD2. The CDR3 covers 16 residues. Trimming removed 1 base from V and 2 bases from J; junction bases left unmatched: 4. Germline CDR1 is SGHTA and CDR2 is FQGNSA. In DNA, the CDR3 is TGTGCCAGCAGCTTAGGTCGCGGGGGGGCCACAGATACGCAGTATTTT. Translation gives CASSLGRGGATDTQYF.

This chain uses TRBV18 with TRBJ1-1; the D gene is possibly TRBD1 (6 bases). Germline-derived CDR1 and CDR2 are KGHSH and LQKENI. Trimming shortened V by 6 bases and J by 1 base, and 9 bases separated the two germline ends. CDR3 length: 13 residues. CDR3 in amino acids: CASSGQTNTEAFF. The DNA for the CDR3 is TGTGCCAGCTCGGGACAAACGAACACTGAAGCTTTCTTT. Using reference TRBV18 and TRBJ1-1 for the parts outside the CDR3, the full variable domain is NAGVMQNPRHLVRRRGQEARLRCSPMKGHSHVYWYRQLPEEGLKFMVYLQKENIIDESGMPKERFSAEFPKEGPSILRIQQVVRGDSAAYFCASSGQTNTEAFFGQGTRLTVV.